The 20 T cell receptor beta chains below come from one sample, sequenced in a study of cytomegalovirus exposure and HLA in healthy donors. Researchers ran the PCR with 60 Vbeta and 13 Jbeta primers. Method: immunoSEQ multiplex PCR; TCRdb's copy keeps in-frame clones and lacks some. The sample comprises some 130,000 clones, 80% of which are singletons, and more than 4.5% rests with the top ten. Input material: PBMCs. Receptor source: a man aged 25-45 years in good health.

This clone has more than one count but fewer than ten. The chain has TRBV6-6 and TRBJ2-3; 9 nucleotides agree with TRBD2. V lost 5 bases and J lost 7; bases outside the gene matches: 10. Germline assignment: CDR1 MNHNY and CDR2 SVGAGI (reference sequence). This CDR3 has 15 residues. The CDR3 nucleotides read TGTGCCAGCAGTGACGTAGCGGGAGAGGGAAATACGCAGTATTTT. It encodes CASSDVAGEGNTQYF.

CDR3 nucleotides: TGTGCCAGCAGCGGTACAGGGGGCGATGCCGATACGCAGTATTTT. Residues: CASSGTGGDADTQYF. The chain recombines TRBV7-2 with TRBJ2-3, with 9 bases identical to TRBD1. V lost 5 bases, J lost 6 bases, and 9 bases stayed unmatched. Germline V gene sequence: CDR1 SGHTA, CDR2 FQGNSA. The CDR3 has 15 amino acids.

The chain uses TRBV30 and TRBJ1-5; 9 bases line up with TRBD1. The germline V gene encodes CDR1 GTSNPN and CDR2 SVGIG (reference sequence). The CDR3 loop spans 17 amino acids. Germline trimming cut 2 bases from V and 4 bases from J; bases unmatched to any gene: 12. The CDR3 is CAWSYNLGQGGNQPQHF. The CDR3 DNA follows: TGTGCCTGGAGTTACAATCTGGGACAGGGAGGGAATCAGCCCCAGCATTTT. The full variable domain, completed using reference TRBV30 and TRBJ1-5, is SQTIHQWPATLVQPVGSPLSLECTVEGTSNPNLYWYRQAAGRGLQLLFYSVGIGQISSEVPQNLSASRPQDRQFILSSKKLLLSDSGFYLCAWSYNLGQGGNQPQHFGDGTRLSIL.

This clone has just a few counts. The chain employs TRBV2 and TRBJ1-1; D is possibly TRBD1 (6 bases). The CDR3 length is 17 residues. Germline V lookup: CDR1 SNHLY, CDR2 FYNNEI. V lost 0 bases and J lost 8, with 22 bases in between. The CDR3 region is CASSEAGRQGLGLEAFF. CDR3 DNA: TGTGCCAGCAGTGAAGCGGGAAGGCAGGGGCTAGGGTTGGAAGCTTTCTTT.

The chain employs TRBV5-1 and TRBJ2-7, with D uncertain. Germline CDR1 SGHRS, CDR2 YFSETQ. The CDR3 loop spans 15 amino acids. The V end was cut by 0 bases, the J end by 4 bases, with 14 bases between. The CDR3 loop is CASSLEPGYKYEQYF. As DNA, the CDR3 is TGCGCCAGCAGCTTGGAACCCGGGTATAAATACGAGCAGTACTTC.

This chain uses TRBV7-2 with TRBJ1-6; perhaps TRBD1 as D (5 bases). The germline V gene has CDR1 SGHTA and CDR2 FQGNSA. This CDR3 has 14 residues. V lost 5 bases and J 10 bases, leaving 15 bases between the germline ends. The CDR3 bases are TGTGCCAGCAGCCAGGGCCATTTGAGGTCACCCCTCCACTTT. It yields the protein CASSQGHLRSPLHF.

A single count supports this clone. J is TRBJ2-7 and V is TRBV7-9; no definite D call. Trimming removed 7 bases at V and 3 bases at J, with 7 bases between. Per the germline V gene, CDR1 is SEHNR and CDR2 is FQNEAQ (reference sequence). The length of the CDR3 is 11 residues. CDR3 in amino acids: CASNNDYEQYF. In DNA, the CDR3 is TGTGCCAGCAACAACGACTACGAGCAGTACTTC.

The CDR3 is CASSRTAINEKLFF. CDR3 bases: TGTGCCAGCAGCCGGACAGCCATTAATGAAAAACTGTTTTTT. The V and J genes are TRBV11-3 and TRBJ1-4, with D perhaps matching TRBD1 (6 bases). V was pared by 5 bases and J by 4 bases, with 11 bases between. Germline assignment: CDR1 SGHNT and CDR2 YENEEA. CDR3 length: 14 amino acids. The entire variable domain, with the rest obtained from reference TRBV11-3 and TRBJ1-4, is as follows: EAGVVQSPRYKIIEKKQPVAFWCNPISGHNTLYWYLQNLGQGPELLIRYENEEAVDDSQLPKDRFSAERLKGVDSTLKIQPAELGDSAVYLCASSRTAINEKLFFGSGTQLSVL.

This chain joins TRBV11-3 and TRBJ2-7; D remains ambiguous. This CDR3 is built from 14 residues. The germline V gene encodes CDR1 SGHNT and CDR2 YENEEA. V was clipped by 1 base and J by 7 bases, with 14 bases between them. The CDR3 spells CASSLGAFSREQYF. CDR3 DNA: TGTGCCAGCAGCTTAGGAGCGTTCTCTCGGGAGCAGTACTTC.

The V and J genes are TRBV5-6 and TRBJ2-1; 8 positions agree with TRBD2. The CDR3 totals 14 residues. Trimming at V came to 1 base and at J to 13 bases, leaving 10 bases not matched to a gene. Germline CDR1 and CDR2: SGHDT and YYEEEE. CDR3 residues: CASSLNRRSGSQFF. The CDR3 coding sequence is TGTGCCAGCAGCTTGAATCGTCGAAGCGGGAGCCAGTTCTTC.

This sequence joins TRBV18 and TRBJ2-3; 8 bases match TRBD1. J was trimmed by 2 bases and V by 1 base; bases with no gene match: 2. The CDR3 sequence is 15 residues long. Looked up from germline, CDR1 is KGHSH and CDR2 is LQKENI. The CDR3 nucleotides read TGTGCCAGCTCACCACTGGACAGGGTCACAGATACGCAGTATTTT. The encoded protein is CASSPLDRVTDTQYF.

The chain is built from TRBV14 and TRBJ2-2, with 7 bases aligning to TRBD2. Germline V lookup: CDR1 SGHDN, CDR2 FVKESK. With V trimmed by 3 bases and J by 9 bases, 16 bases remained unmatched. The CDR3 length is 17 residues. CDR3 loop: CASSQGGANRLAWELFF. Written as DNA, the CDR3 is TGTGCCAGCAGCCAGGGTGGTGCGAATCGACTAGCATGGGAGCTGTTTTTT.

With respect to this clone: Other DNA sequences of this sample code for an identical CDR3. The chain carries TRBV18 and TRBJ2-1, with 12 bases lining up with TRBD2. Unmatched junction bases numbered 0, after V lost 3 bases and J lost 3 bases. From germline, CDR1 is KGHSH and CDR2 LQKENI. The CDR3 loop spans 15 amino acids. This chain's CDR3 is CASSPGLAGYNEQFF. The CDR3 nucleotides read TGTGCCAGCTCACCGGGACTAGCGGGCTACAATGAGCAGTTCTTC. Looking up the rest from reference TRBV18 and TRBJ2-1 gives the full variable domain: NAGVMQNPRHLVRRRGQEARLRCSPMKGHSHVYWYRQLPEEGLKFMVYLQKENIIDESGMPKERFSAEFPKEGPSILRIQQVVRGDSAAYFCASSPGLAGYNEQFFGPGTRLTVL.

This clone was picked up one time. J is TRBJ2-3 and V is TRBV11-2; 13 nucleotides match TRBD2. J was trimmed by 6 bases and V by 4 bases; bases with no gene match: 7. The CDR3 is 16 amino acids. Per the germline V gene, CDR1 is SGHAT and CDR2 is FQNNGV. The CDR3 is CASSSPLAGGPDTQYF. Here the CDR3 DNA reads TGTGCCAGCAGCTCCCCACTAGCGGGAGGGCCGGATACGCAGTATTTT.

This clone was observed a few times. V is TRBV30 and J is TRBJ2-7; 7 nucleotides match TRBD1. The germline gives CDR1 GTSNPN, CDR2 SVGIG (reference sequence). This CDR3 is built from 15 residues. V was pared by 2 bases and J by 5 bases, with 12 bases of the junction left unmatched. Written as DNA, the CDR3 is TGTGCCTGGAGTTCCTTATCGACAGGGTACCACGAGCAGTACTTC. Its translation is CAWSSLSTGYHEQYF.

V gene TRBV10-3 combines with J gene TRBJ1-1; the match to TRBD1 covers 7 bases. V lost 4 bases, J lost 1 base, and 9 bases stayed unmatched. Germline CDR1 ENHRY, CDR2 SYGVKD. This CDR3 has 16 residues. As DNA, the CDR3 is TGTGCCATCAGTGGGGAGGCCACAGGGGCGAACACTGAAGCTTTCTTT. Residues: CAISGEATGANTEAFF.

This clone has ten or more counts. This chain uses TRBV7-9 with TRBJ1-4; D gene uncertain. CDR3 size: 11 residues. In germline, CDR1 is SEHNR, CDR2 FQNEAQ (reference sequence). The V end was cut by 4 bases, the J end by 8 bases, with 5 bases between. DNA of the CDR3: TGTGCCAGCAGCTGGCAGGAAAAACTGTTTTTT. Amino acids: CASSWQEKLFF.

This clone was detected only once. The rearrangement uses TRBV2 and TRBJ2-2, with 8 bases lining up with TRBD1. The CDR3 has 15 residues. V shed 5 bases and J 0 bases; nucleotides not matched to a gene: 2. Germline V gene lookup returns CDR1 SNHLY and CDR2 FYNNEI. The CDR3 sequence: CASSLQGANTGELFF. The CDR3 DNA reads TGTGCCAGCAGTCTACAGGGGGCGAACACCGGGGAGCTGTTTTTT.

The rearrangement uses TRBV27 and TRBJ1-1; no firm D call. The CDR3 consists of 13 residues. Trimming stripped 0 bases from V and 7 bases from J, with 9 bases between. The germline CDR1 and CDR2 sequences are MNHEY and SMNVEV (reference sequence). The CDR3 nucleotides are TGTGCCAGCAGTTTATCGCGGAGGAATGAAGCTTTCTTT. Translating gives CASSLSRRNEAFF.

The rearrangement uses TRBV7-9 and TRBJ2-5; no reliable D call. The end of the DNA is better explained by TRBJ2-7, so the J call may be wrong. Looked up from germline, CDR1 is SEHNR and CDR2 is FQNEAQ (reference sequence). The CDR3 is 11 amino acids. The CDR3, as DNA: TGTGCCAGCAGCGCCGTGTACGAGCAGTACTTC. Translated, it gives CASSAVYEQYF.